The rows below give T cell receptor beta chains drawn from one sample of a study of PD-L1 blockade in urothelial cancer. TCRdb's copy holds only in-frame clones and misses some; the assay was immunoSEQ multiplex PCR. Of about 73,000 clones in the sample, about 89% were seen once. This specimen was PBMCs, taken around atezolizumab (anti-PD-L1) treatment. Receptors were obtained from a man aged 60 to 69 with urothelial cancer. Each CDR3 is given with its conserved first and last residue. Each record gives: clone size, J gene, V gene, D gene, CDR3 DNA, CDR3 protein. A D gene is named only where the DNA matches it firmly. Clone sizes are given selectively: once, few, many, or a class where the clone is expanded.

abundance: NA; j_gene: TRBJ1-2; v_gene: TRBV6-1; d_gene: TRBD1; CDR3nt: TGTGCCAGCAGTTGGGACAGGGGCTCCTATGGCTACACCTTC; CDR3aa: CASSWDRGSYGYTF
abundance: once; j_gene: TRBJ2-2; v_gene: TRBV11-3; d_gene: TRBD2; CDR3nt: TGTGCCAGCAGCACTAGCTACTCACTAGCGGGTGACACCGGGGAGCTGTTTTTT; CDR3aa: CASSTSYSLAGDTGELFF
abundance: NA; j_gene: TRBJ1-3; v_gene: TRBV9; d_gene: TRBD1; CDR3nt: TGTGCCAGCAGCGTAGGTGACAGGGGCTCGGGAAACACCATATATTTT; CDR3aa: CASSVGDRGSGNTIYF
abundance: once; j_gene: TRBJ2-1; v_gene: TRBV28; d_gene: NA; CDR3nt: TGTGCCAGCAGCACAGGGGGACTACTCTCCTACAATGAGCAGTTCTTC; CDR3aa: CASSTGGLLSYNEQFF
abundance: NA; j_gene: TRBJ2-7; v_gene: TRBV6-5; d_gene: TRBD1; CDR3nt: TGTGCCAGCAGTTACTCGGGGACAGGATTCGCCTACGAGCAGTACTTC; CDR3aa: CASSYSGTGFAYEQYF
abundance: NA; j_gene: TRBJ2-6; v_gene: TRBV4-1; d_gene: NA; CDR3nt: TGCGCCAGCAGCCAAGATACGGGGAGGGGGGCCAACGTCCTGACTTTC; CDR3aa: CASSQDTGRGANVLTF
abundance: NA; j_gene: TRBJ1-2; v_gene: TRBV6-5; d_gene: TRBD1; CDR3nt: TGTGCCAGCAGAGCTACAGGGGACATTGGCGGCTACACCTTC; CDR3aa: CASRATGDIGGYTF
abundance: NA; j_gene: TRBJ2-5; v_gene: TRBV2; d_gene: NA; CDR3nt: TGTGCCAGCAGCGCAGAAGAGACCCAGTACTTC; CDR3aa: CASSAEETQYF
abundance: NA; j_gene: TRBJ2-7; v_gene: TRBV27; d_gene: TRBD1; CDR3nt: TGTGCCACATTACAGGGGTACGAGCAGTACTTC; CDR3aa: CATLQGYEQYF
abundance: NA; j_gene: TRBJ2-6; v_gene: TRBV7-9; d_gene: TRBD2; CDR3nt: TGTGCCAGCAACCTCGGGGGGACCGGGGCCAACGTCCTGACTTTC; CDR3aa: CASNLGGTGANVLTF
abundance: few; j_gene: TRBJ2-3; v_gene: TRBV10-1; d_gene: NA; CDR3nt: TGCGCCAGCAGACAGGGTGCTGCTGGCACAGATACGCAGTATTTT; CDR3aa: CASRQGAAGTDTQYF
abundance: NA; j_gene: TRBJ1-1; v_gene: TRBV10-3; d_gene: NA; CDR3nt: TGTGCCATCATGACAAGGGGGAACACTGAAGCTTTCTTT; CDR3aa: CAIMTRGNTEAFF
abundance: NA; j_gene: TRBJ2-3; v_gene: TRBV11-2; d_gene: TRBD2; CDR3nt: TGTGCCAGCAGCTCGCATCGGACTAGCGGGAGGACAGATACGCAGTATTTT; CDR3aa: CASSSHRTSGRTDTQYF
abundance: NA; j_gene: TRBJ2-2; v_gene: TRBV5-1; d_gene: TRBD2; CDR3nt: TGCGCCAGCACTAGTCACCTAGCGGAGAACACCGGGGAGCTGTTTTTT; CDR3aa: CASTSHLAENTGELFF
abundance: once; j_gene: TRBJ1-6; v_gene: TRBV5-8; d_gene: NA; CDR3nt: TGTGCCAGCACCCGGGGACTCATAAGTAAAGATCTCCACTTT; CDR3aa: CASTRGLISKDLHF
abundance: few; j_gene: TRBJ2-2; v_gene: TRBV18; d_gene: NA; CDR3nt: TGTGCCAGCTCACCTAGAGACACCGGGGAGCTGTTTTTT; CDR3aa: CASSPRDTGELFF
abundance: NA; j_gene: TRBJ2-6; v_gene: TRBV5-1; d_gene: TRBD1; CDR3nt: TGCGCCAGCAGCTTGTTTGGGACAGGGGGCTCTGGGGCCAACGTCCTGACTTTC; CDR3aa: CASSLFGTGGSGANVLTF
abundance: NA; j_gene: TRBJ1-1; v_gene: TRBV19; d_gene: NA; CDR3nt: TGTGCCAGTATTAGGGGTCCGGGAGGTGAAGCTTTCTTT; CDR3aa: CASIRGPGGEAFF
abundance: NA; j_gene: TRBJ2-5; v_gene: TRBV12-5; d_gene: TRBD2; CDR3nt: TGTGCTAGTGGTTTGGGTAGCCCGGGGGGTGGAGAGACCCAGTACTTC; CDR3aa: CASGLGSPGGGETQYF
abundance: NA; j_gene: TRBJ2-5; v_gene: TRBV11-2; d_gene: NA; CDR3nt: TGTGCCAGCAGCTCGAGTCAAGAGACCCAGTACTTC; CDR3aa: CASSSSQETQYF